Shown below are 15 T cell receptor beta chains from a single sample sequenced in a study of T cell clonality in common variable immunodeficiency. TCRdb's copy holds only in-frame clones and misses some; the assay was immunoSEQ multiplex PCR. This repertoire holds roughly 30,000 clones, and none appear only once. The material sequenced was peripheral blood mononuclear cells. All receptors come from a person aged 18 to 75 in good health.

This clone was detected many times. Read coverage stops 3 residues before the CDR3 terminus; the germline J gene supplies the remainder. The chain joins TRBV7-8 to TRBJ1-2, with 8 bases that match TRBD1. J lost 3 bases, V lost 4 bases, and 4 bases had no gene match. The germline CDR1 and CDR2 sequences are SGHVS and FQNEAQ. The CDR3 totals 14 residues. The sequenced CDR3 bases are TGTGCCAGCAGCTGGGGGACAGGAGACTATGGC. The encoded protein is CASSWGTGDYG. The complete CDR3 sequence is CASSWGTGDYGYTF.

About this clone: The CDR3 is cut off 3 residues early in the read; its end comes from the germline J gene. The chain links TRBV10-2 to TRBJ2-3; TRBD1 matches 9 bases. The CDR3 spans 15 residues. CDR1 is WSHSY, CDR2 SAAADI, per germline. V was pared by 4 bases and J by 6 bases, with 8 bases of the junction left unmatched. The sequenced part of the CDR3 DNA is TGCGCCAGCAGTGCCCTGGGACAGGGCCCCGATACG. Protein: CASSALGQGPDT. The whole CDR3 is CASSALGQGPDTQYF.

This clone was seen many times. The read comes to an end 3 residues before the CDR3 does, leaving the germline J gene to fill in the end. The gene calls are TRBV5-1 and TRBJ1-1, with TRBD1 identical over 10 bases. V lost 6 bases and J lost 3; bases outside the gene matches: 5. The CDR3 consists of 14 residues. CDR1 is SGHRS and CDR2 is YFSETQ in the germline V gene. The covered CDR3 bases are TGCGCCAGCAACTCCGGGACAGGGGACACTGAA. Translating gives CASNSGTGDTE. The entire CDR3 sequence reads CASNSGTGDTEAFF.

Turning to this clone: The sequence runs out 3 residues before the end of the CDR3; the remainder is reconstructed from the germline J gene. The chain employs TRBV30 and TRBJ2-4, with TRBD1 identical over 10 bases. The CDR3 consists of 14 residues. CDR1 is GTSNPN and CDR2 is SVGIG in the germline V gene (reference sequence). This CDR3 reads CAWSGDRGNYGQYF. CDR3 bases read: TGTGCCTGGAGTGGGGACAGGGGAAACTATGGT.

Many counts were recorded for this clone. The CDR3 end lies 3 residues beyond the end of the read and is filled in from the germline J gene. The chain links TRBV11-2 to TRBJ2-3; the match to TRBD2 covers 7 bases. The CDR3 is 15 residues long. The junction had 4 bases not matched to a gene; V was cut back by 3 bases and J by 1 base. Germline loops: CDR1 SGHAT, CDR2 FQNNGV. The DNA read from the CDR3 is TGTGCCAGCAGCTTGTCTAGCGGACGCACAGATACG. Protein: CASSLSSGRTDT. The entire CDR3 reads CASSLSSGRTDTQYF.

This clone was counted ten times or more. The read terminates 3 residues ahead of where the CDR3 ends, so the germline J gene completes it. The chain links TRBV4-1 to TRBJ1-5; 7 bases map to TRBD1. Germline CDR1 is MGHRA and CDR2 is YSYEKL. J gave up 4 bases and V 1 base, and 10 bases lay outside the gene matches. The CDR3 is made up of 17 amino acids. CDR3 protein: CASSQGRGTARNQPQHF. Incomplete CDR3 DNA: TGCGCCAGCAGCCAAGGGAGGGGGACAGCGAGGAATCAGCCC.

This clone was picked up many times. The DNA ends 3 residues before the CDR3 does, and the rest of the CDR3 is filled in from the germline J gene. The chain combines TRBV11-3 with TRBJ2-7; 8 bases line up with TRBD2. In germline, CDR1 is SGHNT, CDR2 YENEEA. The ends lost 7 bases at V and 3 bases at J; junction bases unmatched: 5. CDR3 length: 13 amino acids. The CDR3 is CASTPTSGYEQYF. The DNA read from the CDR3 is TGTGCCAGCACCCCCACTAGCGGCTACGAG.

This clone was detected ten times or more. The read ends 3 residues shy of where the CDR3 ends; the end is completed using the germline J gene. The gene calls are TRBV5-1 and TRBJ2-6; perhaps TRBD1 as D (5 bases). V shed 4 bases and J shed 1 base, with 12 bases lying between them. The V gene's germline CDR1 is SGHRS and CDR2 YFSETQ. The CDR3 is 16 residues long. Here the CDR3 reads CASSPQSGSGANVLTF. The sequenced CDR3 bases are TGCGCCAGCAGCCCACAGTCAGGGTCTGGGGCCAACGTC. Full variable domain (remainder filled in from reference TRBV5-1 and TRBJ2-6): KAGVTQTPRYLIKTRGQQVTLSCSPISGHRSVSWYQQTPGQGLQFLFEYFSETQRNKGNFPGRFSGRQFSNSRSEMNVSTLELGDSALYLCASSPQSGSGANVLTFGAGSRLTVL.

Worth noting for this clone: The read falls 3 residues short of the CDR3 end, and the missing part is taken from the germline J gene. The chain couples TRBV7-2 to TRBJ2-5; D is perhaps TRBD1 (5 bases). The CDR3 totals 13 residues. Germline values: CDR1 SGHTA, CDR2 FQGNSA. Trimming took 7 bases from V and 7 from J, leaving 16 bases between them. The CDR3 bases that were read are TGTGCCAGCAACGAGAACCCCACAGGGACC. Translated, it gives CASNENPTGT. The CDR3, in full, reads CASNENPTGTQYF.

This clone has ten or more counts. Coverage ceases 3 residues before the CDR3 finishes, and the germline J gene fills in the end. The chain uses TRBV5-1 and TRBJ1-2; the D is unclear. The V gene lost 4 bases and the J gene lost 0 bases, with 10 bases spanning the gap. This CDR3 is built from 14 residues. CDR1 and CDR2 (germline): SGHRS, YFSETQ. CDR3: CASSRGWANYGYTF. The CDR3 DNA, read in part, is TGCGCCAGCAGCCGGGGTTGGGCTAACTATGGC.

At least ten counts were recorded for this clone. The part of the CDR3 DNA that was read is TGTGCCAGCAGCTTAGACCTAACCGAATCCTACGAG. This translates into CASSLDLTESYE. The complete CDR3 reads CASSLDLTESYEQYF. This chain connects TRBV11-3 to TRBJ2-7; D unresolved. Read sequence stops 3 residues before the CDR3 end, and the germline J gene provides the missing end. Deletions cut 0 bases from V and 1 base from J, with 10 bases between. This CDR3 spans 15 amino acids. The germline CDR1 and CDR2 sequences are SGHNT and YENEEA.

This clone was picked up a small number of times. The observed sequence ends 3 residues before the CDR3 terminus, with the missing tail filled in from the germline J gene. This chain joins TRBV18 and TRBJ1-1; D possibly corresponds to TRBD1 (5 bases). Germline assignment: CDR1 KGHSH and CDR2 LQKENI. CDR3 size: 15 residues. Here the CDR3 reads CASSPGLALDNEAFF. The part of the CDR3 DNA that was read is TGTGCCAGCTCACCCGGACTAGCGTTGGACAATGAG.

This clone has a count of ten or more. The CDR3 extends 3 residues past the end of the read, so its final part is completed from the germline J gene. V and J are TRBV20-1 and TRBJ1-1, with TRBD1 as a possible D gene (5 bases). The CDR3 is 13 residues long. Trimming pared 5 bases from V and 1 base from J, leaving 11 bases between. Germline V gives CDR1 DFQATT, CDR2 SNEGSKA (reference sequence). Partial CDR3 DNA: TGCAGTGCTCCCCTACAGGCGAACACTGAA. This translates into CSAPLQANTE. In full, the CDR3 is CSAPLQANTEAFF.

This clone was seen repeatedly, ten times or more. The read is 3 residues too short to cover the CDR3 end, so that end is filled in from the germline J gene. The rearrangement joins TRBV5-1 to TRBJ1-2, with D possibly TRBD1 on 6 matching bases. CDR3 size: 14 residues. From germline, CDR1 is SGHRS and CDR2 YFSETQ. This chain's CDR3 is CASSIRQDGEGYTF. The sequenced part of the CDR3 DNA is TGCGCCAGCAGCATAAGACAGGATGGAGAAGGC.

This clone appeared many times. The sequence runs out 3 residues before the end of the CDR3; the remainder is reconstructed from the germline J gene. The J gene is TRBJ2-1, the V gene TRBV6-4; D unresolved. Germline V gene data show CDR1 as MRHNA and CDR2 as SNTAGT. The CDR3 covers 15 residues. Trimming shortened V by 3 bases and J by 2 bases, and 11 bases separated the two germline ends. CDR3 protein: CASSEGGMTYNEQFF. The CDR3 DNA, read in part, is TGTGCCAGCAGTGAAGGCGGAATGACCTACAATGAG.